Each of the 8 T cell receptor beta chains below was sequenced from the same sample in a study of blood T cell repertoires in COVID-19 (dated by TCRdb to 2018 to 2021). Library generation was performed with the immunoSEQ multiplex PCR assay. The table comes from immuneACCESS by way of TCRdb, which keeps in-frame sequences with V and J called. Part of the clones is missing from these tables; in studies checked, under half for an unresolved V gene and the rest for unknown reasons. This sample has about 65,000 clones in its table, and over 80% of those were observed once. The ten biggest clones cover over 40% of the sample. Sequencing was performed on peripheral blood. The receptors shown here come from a human donor in a cohort sampled during active COVID-19.

This rearrangement joins TRBV6-2 or TRBV6-3 to TRBJ2-3, with a tentative D call TRBD2 (5 bases). CDR3 size: 15 residues. With 4 bases removed from V and 2 bases from J, the gap between germline ends came to 13 bases. CDR1 is MNHEY, CDR2 SVGEGT, per germline. The CDR3 sequence: CASSLGPGNTDTQYF. DNA for the CDR3: TGTGCCAGCAGTTTAGGGCCGGGGAACACAGATACGCAGTATTTT.

This clone has just one count. The chain carries TRBV3-1 (or the pseudogene TRBV3-2) and TRBJ2-1, with 7 bases identical to TRBD2. Germline CDR1 reads LGHDT; CDR2 reads YNNKEL (reference sequence). CDR3 length equals 16 residues. J lost 3 bases, V lost 2 bases, and 7 bases had no gene match. The DNA of the CDR3 is TGTGCCAGCAGCCAACTATGGGGGGGGGACTACAATGAGCAGTTCTTC. Translated, it gives CASSQLWGGDYNEQFF.

V usage is TRBV5-1 and J usage is TRBJ2-1; weak D call: TRBD1 (5 bases). The V gene lost 0 bases and the J gene lost 8 bases, with 15 bases spanning the gap. This CDR3 spans 15 amino acids. CDR1 and CDR2 (germline): SGHRS, YFSETQ. CDR3 DNA sequence: TGCGCCAGCAGCTTGGAGGGGTTTTGGGTAGATGAGCAGTTCTTC. Its protein product is CASSLEGFWVDEQFF.

This clone was recorded a few times. The chain joins TRBV29-1 to TRBJ2-3; TRBD2 matches at 9 bases. The V gene's germline CDR1 is SQVTM and CDR2 ANQGSEA. With 3 bases clipped from V and 0 bases from J, the junction kept 4 bases outside the gene matches. The CDR3 contains 15 residues. CDR3 sequence: CSVDELAGSTDTQYF. CDR3 in DNA: TGCAGCGTTGACGAACTAGCGGGCAGCACAGATACGCAGTATTTT.

V gene TRBV19 combines with J gene TRBJ2-1, with D hard to call. The CDR3 runs to 13 residues. Germline V gene lookup returns CDR1 LNHDA and CDR2 SQIVND (reference sequence). V lost 6 bases, J lost 9 bases, and 15 bases lay in between. CDR3 DNA: TGTGCCAGTAGCATGCGGTTCCCCCCTGAGCAGTTCTTC. Its translation: CASSMRFPPEQFF.

This clone was counted between two and nine times. The chain carries TRBV28 and TRBJ1-1; D may be TRBD1 (6 bases). Germline V gives CDR1 MDHEN, CDR2 SYDVKM. CDR3 length: 14 residues. V gave up 7 bases and J gave up 4 bases, with 16 bases separating them. The CDR3 spells CASILGGGSTEAFF. In DNA, the CDR3 is TGTGCCAGCATCTTGGGAGGGGGGAGCACTGAAGCTTTCTTT.

The rearrangement uses TRBV19 and TRBJ2-3; 7 nucleotides align to TRBD2. The germline CDR1 and CDR2 sequences are LNHDA and SQIVND (reference sequence). V shed 7 bases and J 2 bases; nucleotides not matched to a gene: 3. The CDR3 is made up of 13 amino acids. The CDR3 reads CASNKRDTDTQYF. The CDR3 nucleotides are TGTGCCAGTAATAAGCGGGACACAGATACGCAGTATTTT.

V gene TRBV2 combines with J gene TRBJ2-7, with 8 bases that match TRBD1. CDR1 and CDR2 (germline): SNHLY, FYNNEI. J lost 5 bases, V lost 2 bases, and 5 bases had no gene match. This CDR3 has 14 residues. The CDR3 loop is CASSESRGPNEQYF. The CDR3 coding sequence is TGTGCCAGCAGTGAAAGCAGGGGGCCAAACGAGCAGTACTTC.